The 14 T cell receptor beta chains presented below share a single source sample, sequenced in a study of lymphopenia after photon versus proton radiotherapy. Some clones are missing from TCRdb's copy, which holds only in-frame ones; the method was immunoSEQ multiplex PCR. The table lists fewer than 50,000 clones, roughly 87% of them singletons. Material: peripheral blood, obtained from a patient treated with photon-based radiotherapy. The receptors here all came from a man aged 40-55 years with gastric cancer.

The chain recombines TRBV19 with TRBJ1-2, with D possibly matching TRBD1 (5 bases). This CDR3 has 17 amino acids. The germline CDR1 and CDR2 sequences are LNHDA and SQIVND (reference sequence). V was trimmed by 6 bases and J by 3 bases, leaving 23 bases between them. The CDR3 reads CASSNLWGGRGDYGYTF. CDR3 DNA sequence: TGTGCCAGTAGCAATCTCTGGGGCGGCCGGGGGGACTATGGCTACACCTTC. The complete variable domain, with remaining parts taken from reference TRBV19 and TRBJ1-2, reads DGGITQSPKYLFRKEGQNVTLSCEQNLNHDAMYWYRQDPGQGLRLIYYSQIVNDFQKGDIAEGYSVSREKKESFPLTVTSAQKNPTAFYLCASSNLWGGRGDYGYTFGSGTRLTVV.

The CDR3 sequence is CASSELAGGPDTQYF. CDR3 nucleotide sequence: TGTGCCAGCAGTGAACTAGCGGGGGGGCCAGATACGCAGTATTTT. The chain couples TRBV6-1 to TRBJ2-3; 12 nucleotides match TRBD2. The CDR3 is 15 amino acids. J gave up 4 bases and V 2 bases, and 1 base lay outside the gene matches. Germline CDR1 reads MNHNS; CDR2 reads SASEGT.

The chain combines TRBV10-3 with TRBJ1-3, with 9 bases lining up with TRBD1. Trimming at V came to 6 bases and at J to 3 bases, leaving 9 bases not matched to a gene. The germline V gene encodes CDR1 ENHRY and CDR2 SYGVKD. This CDR3 is built from 16 residues. CDR3 region: CAIRDPDRGGGNTIYF. CDR3 in DNA: TGTGCCATCAGGGACCCGGACAGGGGAGGTGGAAACACCATATATTTT.

CDR3 DNA: TGTGCCTGGAGTGGGAGGGTTGCCTATAATTCACCCCTCCACTTT. Encoded protein: CAWSGRVAYNSPLHF. This chain connects TRBV30 to TRBJ1-6; D gene unclear. This CDR3 contains 15 residues. Germline-derived CDR1 and CDR2 are GTSNPN and SVGIG (reference sequence). Trimming left V 1 base short and J 2 bases short, with 9 bases between.

This chain joins TRBV25-1 and TRBJ1-1; 7 bases match TRBD1. Germline V gene data show CDR1 as MGHDK and CDR2 as SYGVNS. This CDR3 contains 13 residues. Trimming removed 4 bases from V and 4 bases from J; junction bases left unmatched: 3. As DNA, the CDR3 is TGTGCCAGCAGTGGTCCAGGGGGCACTGAAGCTTTCTTT. It specifies CASSGPGGTEAFF.

V usage is TRBV29-1 and J usage is TRBJ1-2, with 8 bases lining up with TRBD1. This CDR3 is 16 amino acids long. Trimming cost V 7 bases and J 3 bases; bases outside gene matches: 16. Germline V lookup: CDR1 SQVTM, CDR2 ANQGSEA. This CDR3 is CSAVGPDRGVDYGYTF. The CDR3 DNA is TGCAGCGCTGTGGGACCTGACAGGGGAGTCGACTATGGCTACACCTTC.

V and J are TRBV5-4 and TRBJ1-1; 9 bases are a match to TRBD1. Germline V CDR1 and CDR2: SGHNT, YYREEE (reference sequence). The CDR3 is 14 amino acids. V shed 5 bases and J 1 base; nucleotides not matched to a gene: 3. The CDR3 here is CASRLGQGNTEAFF. DNA of the CDR3: TGTGCCAGCAGACTGGGACAGGGGAACACTGAAGCTTTCTTT. Full variable domain (missing parts from reference TRBV5-4 and TRBJ1-1): ETGVTQSPTHLIKTRGQQVTLRCSSQSGHNTVSWYQQALGQGPQFIFQYYREEENGRGNFPPRFSGLQFPNYSSELNVNALELDDSALYLCASRLGQGNTEAFFGQGTRLTVV.

V usage is TRBV5-5 and J usage is TRBJ2-3, with 11 bases lining up with TRBD2. Germline V CDR1 and CDR2: SGHKS, YYEKEE (reference sequence). The CDR3 consists of 16 residues. After removal of 5 bases from V and 3 bases from J, the junction contained 8 bases not matched to a gene. This chain's CDR3 is CASRPGASGGTDTQYF. The CDR3 nucleotides read TGTGCCAGCAGGCCCGGCGCTAGCGGGGGGACAGATACGCAGTATTTT.

This clone was seen a handful of times. Written as DNA, the CDR3 is TGTGCCAGCAGGTCCGGGACAGGGACCTACGAGCAGTACTTC. This translates into CASRSGTGTYEQYF. The chain employs TRBV6-1 and TRBJ2-7; 9 bases fit TRBD1. Germline values: CDR1 MNHNS, CDR2 SASEGT. This CDR3 comprises 14 residues. Trimming removed 6 bases from V and 2 bases from J; junction bases left unmatched: 5.

The chain carries TRBV6-5 and TRBJ1-2; 8 bases map to TRBD1. V shed 5 bases and J 8 bases; nucleotides not matched to a gene: 10. This CDR3 is 14 amino acids long. In germline, CDR1 is MNHEY, CDR2 SVGAGI. CDR3 nucleotide sequence: TGTGCCAGCAGTAACCAACGGACAGGGCGCGGCTACACCTTC. Its protein product is CASSNQRTGRGYTF.

The chain joins TRBV5-1 to TRBJ1-4; a possible D gene is TRBD1 (5 bases). In germline, CDR1 is SGHRS, CDR2 YFSETQ. The V and J ends lost 0 bases and 8 bases respectively, with 11 bases between them. The CDR3 has 14 residues. DNA for the CDR3: TGCGCCAGCAGCTTGGGGGGACTTGGAGAAAAACTGTTTTTT. Translating gives CASSLGGLGEKLFF.

The chain recombines TRBV7-9 with TRBJ2-5, with D unresolved. Germline CDR1 reads SEHNR; CDR2 reads FQNEAQ (reference sequence). This CDR3 has 15 residues. Trimming removed 1 base from V and 1 base from J, with 10 bases in between. In DNA form, the CDR3 reads TGTGCCAGCAGCTTAGAGTCCGGTCCCCAAGAGACCCAGTACTTC. Translation gives CASSLESGPQETQYF.

This chain connects TRBV19 to TRBJ2-5, with 11 bases fitting TRBD2. Germline V gene data show CDR1 as LNHDA and CDR2 as SQIVND (reference sequence). V trimming: 1 base; J trimming: 5 bases; junction bases outside the gene matches: 9. The CDR3 is 17 residues long. The DNA for the CDR3 is TGTGCCAGTAGTATAGGGCCTACTAGCGGGGGACGGGAGACCCAGTACTTC. This gives the protein CASSIGPTSGGRETQYF.

The chain joins TRBV29-1 to TRBJ2-1, with D perhaps given as TRBD1 or TRBD2 (6 bases each). This CDR3 has 12 residues. V lost 4 bases and J 6 bases, leaving 10 bases between the germline ends. Germline V gene lookup returns CDR1 SQVTM and CDR2 ANQGSEA. The CDR3 reads CSVVGGLNEQFF. CDR3 in DNA: TGCAGCGTTGTAGGGGGGCTCAATGAGCAGTTCTTC.